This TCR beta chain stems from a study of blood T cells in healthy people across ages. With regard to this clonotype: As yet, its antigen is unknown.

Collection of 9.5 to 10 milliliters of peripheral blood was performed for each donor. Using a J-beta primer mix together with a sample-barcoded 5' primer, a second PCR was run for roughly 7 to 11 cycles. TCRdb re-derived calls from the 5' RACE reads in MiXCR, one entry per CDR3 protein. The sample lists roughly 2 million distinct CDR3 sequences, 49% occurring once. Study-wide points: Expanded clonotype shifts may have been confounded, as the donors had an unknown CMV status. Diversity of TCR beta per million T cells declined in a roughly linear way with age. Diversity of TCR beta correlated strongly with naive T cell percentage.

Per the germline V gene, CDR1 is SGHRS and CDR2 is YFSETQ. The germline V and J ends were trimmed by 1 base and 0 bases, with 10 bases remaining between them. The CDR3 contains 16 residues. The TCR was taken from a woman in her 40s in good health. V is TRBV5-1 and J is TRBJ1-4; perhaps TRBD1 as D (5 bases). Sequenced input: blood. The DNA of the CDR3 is TGCGCCAGCAGCTTGCGGGGACCTTCAACTAATGAAAAACTGTTTTTT. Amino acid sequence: CASSLRGPSTNEKLFF.